This T cell receptor (beta chain) came from a study of technical replicates of blood from a few donors. Losses at the gene ends were 2 bases for V and 2 bases for J; bases not matched to a gene: 2. The CDR3 has 16 amino acids. CDR1 and CDR2 from the germline V gene are SGDLS and YYNGEE. Clones were read by immunoSEQ multiplex PCR, and TCRdb kept only the in-frame ones, dropping some. The repertoire includes 12,000 or so clones, 85% to 95% of them detected once, and 6.3% sits in the top ten. This receptor was obtained from a human donor in good health. The gene calls are TRBV9 and TRBJ2-3; 13 bases align to TRBD2. Sequenced material: PBMCs. CDR3 nucleotide sequence: TGTGCCAGCAGCGTGGGGACTAGCGGGACCACAGATACGCAGTATTTT. Translation gives CASSVGTSGTTDTQYF.